The 2 T cell receptor beta chains in this list originate from one sample, sequenced in a study of TIL therapy for anti-PD-1-resistant metastatic lung cancer. Regarding time point: pre-treatment sample, taken before nivolumab and TIL therapy. The libraries were made with immunoSEQ v3. The assay was immunoSEQ multiplex PCR, and TCRdb's table has in-frame clones only and misses some. The sample records approximately 30,000 clones, 60% to 80% being singletons. The specimen comprised blood, sampled at baseline. The receptors were gathered from a woman between 25 and 85 years old with non-small cell lung cancer.

The gene calls are TRBV5-1 and TRBJ1-1, with 8 bases identical to TRBD1. Unmatched junction bases numbered 18, after V lost 4 bases and J lost 10 bases. The CDR3 sequence is 16 residues long. Germline V lookup: CDR1 SGHRS, CDR2 YFSETQ. The CDR3 reads CASSPGAGGYDLGAFF. CDR3 DNA: TGCGCCAGCAGCCCGGGGGCAGGGGGCTATGACCTTGGAGCTTTCTTT.

V is TRBV19 and J is TRBJ2-7; D not resolved. This CDR3 region has 14 residues. V shed 0 bases and J shed 2 bases, with 8 bases lying between them. The germline CDR1 and CDR2 sequences are LNHDA and SQIVND (reference sequence). CDR3 in DNA: TGTGCCAGTAGTATAGATTCCCTAGCCTACGAGCAGTACTTC. This translates into CASSIDSLAYEQYF.